This T cell receptor (beta chain) came from a study of blood T cell repertoires in COVID-19. Study overall: Acute and convalescent COVID-19 samples came from the United States, Italy and Spain. Sources were T cells, B-cell-depleted T cells, or PBMCs; the material itself was cDNA or gDNA.

Germline CDR1 SGHTA, CDR2 FQGTGA. This CDR3 is 15 amino acids long. V trimming: 2 bases; J trimming: 4 bases; junction bases outside the gene matches: 6. Authors' processing steps: Counts of nucleated cells, estimated from reference gene primer amplification, were obtained. The assay was immunoSEQ multiplex PCR, and TCRdb's table has in-frame clones only and misses some. The V and J calls and the clone size are those of that table, but D and trimming were determined from the DNA. The sample includes tens of thousands of clones, 72% of them seen just once. This clone was detected a few times. This chain links TRBV7-3 with TRBJ2-5; 8 bases match TRBD2. The TCR originated in a woman aged 55-70 years in a cohort sampled during active or convalescent COVID-19. The sample comprised peripheral blood. CDR3 in DNA: TGTGCCAGCAGCTTAGCGGGGGGCTTTTTAGAGACCCAGTACTTC. The encoded protein is CASSLAGGFLETQYF.